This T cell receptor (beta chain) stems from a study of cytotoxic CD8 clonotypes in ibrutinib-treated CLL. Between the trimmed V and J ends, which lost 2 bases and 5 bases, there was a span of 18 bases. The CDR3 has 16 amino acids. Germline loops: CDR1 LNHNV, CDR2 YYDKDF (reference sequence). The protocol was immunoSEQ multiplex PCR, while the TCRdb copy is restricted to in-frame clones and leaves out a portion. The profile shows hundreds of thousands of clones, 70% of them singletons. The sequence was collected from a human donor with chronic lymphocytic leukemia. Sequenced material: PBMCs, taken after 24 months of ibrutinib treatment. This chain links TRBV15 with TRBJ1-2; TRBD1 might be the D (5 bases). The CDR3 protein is CATSRRTPGTEYGYTF. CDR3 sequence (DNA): TGTGCCACCAGCAGAAGAACCCCCGGGACGGAGTATGGCTACACCTTC.